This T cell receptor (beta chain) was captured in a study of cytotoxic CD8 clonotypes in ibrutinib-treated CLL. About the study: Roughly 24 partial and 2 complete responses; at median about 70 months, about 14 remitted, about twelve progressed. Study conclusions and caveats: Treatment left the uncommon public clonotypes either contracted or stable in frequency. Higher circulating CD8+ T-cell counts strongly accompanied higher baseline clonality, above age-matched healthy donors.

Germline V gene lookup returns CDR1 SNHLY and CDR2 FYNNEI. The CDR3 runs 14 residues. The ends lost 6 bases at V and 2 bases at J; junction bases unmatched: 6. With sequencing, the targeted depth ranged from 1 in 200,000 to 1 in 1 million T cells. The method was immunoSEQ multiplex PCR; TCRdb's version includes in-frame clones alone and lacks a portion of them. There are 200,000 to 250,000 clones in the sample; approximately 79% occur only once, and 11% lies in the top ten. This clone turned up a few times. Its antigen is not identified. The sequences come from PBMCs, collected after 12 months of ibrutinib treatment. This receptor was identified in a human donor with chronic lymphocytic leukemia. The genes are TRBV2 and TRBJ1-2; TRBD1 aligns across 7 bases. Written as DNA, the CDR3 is TGTGCCAGCAGAAACAGGGGCGAGAACTATGGCTACACCTTC. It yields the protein CASRNRGENYGYTF.